This T cell receptor (beta chain) was sequenced for a study of T cells in Graves' hyperthyroidism and ophthalmopathy. Study-level background: Any treatment followed the collection of peripheral blood at initial diagnosis.

The CDR3 runs to 12 residues. The ends were cut back, 3 bases at V and 11 bases at J, with 16 bases in the middle. The V gene's germline CDR1 is DFQATT and CDR2 SNEGSKA (reference sequence). Around 9.8 ml fresh peripheral blood yielded the PBMCs. Template material for amplifying TCR beta CDR3 regions consisted of RNA transcripts. A set of HTBI primers served as the primers for a first-round RT-PCR of the TCR CDR3. TCRdb reanalysed the multiplex PCR reads using MiXCR and keeps one entry per CDR3 protein. The table records under 250,000 distinct CDR3 sequences, roughly 17% of them present only once. Sequencing was done on a sample of blood. This TCR derives from a woman aged 45-65 years with Graves' hyperthyroidism. The chain carries TRBV20-1 and TRBJ1-1, with unresolved D. CDR3 bases: TGCAGTGCTAGGGTACCGCCAGCGTCCGCTTTCTTT. This gives the protein CSARVPPASAFF.